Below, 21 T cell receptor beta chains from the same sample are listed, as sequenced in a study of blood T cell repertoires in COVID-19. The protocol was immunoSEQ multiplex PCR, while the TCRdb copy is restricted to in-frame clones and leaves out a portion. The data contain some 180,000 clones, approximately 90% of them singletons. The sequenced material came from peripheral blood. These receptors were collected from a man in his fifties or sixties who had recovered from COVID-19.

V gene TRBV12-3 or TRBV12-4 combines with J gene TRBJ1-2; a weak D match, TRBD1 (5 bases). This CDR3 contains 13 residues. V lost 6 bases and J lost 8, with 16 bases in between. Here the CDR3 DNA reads TGTGCCAGCAGCCTACAGGATATCGGGGGCTACACCTTC. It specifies CASSLQDIGGYTF.

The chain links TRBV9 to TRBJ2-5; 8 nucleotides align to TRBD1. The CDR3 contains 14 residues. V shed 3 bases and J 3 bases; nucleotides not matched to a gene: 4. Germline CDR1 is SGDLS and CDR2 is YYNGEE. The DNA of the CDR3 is TGTGCCAGCAGCGCACGGACAGGGAAAGAGACCCAGTACTTC. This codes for CASSARTGKETQYF.

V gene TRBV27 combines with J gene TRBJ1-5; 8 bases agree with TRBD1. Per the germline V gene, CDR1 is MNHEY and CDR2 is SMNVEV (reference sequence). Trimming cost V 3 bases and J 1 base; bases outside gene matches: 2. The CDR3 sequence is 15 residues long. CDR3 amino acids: CASSLNRGSNQPQHF. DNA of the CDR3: TGTGCCAGCAGTTTGAACAGGGGGAGCAATCAGCCCCAGCATTTT.

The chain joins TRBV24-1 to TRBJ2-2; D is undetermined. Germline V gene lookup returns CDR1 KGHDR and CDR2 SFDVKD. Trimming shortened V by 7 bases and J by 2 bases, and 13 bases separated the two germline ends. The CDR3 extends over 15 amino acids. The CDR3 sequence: CATSPPGFNTGELFF. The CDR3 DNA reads TGTGCCACCAGCCCCCCGGGTTTCAACACCGGGGAGCTGTTTTTT.

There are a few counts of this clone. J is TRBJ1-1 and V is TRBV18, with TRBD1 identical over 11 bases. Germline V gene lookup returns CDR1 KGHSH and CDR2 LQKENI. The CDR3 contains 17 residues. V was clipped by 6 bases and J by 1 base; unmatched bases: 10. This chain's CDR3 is CASSTDRGRRSNTEAFF. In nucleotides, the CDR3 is TGTGCCAGCTCGACGGACAGGGGGCGAAGGTCGAACACTGAAGCTTTCTTT.

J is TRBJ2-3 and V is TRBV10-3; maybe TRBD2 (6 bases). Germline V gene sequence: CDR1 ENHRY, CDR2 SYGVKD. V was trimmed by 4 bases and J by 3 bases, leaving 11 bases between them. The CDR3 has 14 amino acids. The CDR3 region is CAISARLGTDTQYF. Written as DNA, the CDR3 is TGTGCCATCAGTGCCCGACTAGGGACAGATACGCAGTATTTT.

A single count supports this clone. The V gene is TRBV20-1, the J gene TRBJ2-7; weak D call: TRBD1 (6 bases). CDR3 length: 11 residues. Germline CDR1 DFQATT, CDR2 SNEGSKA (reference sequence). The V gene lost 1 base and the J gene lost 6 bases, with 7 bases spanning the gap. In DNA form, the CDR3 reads TGCAGTGCTAGAGGGGACATCGAGCAGTACTTC. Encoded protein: CSARGDIEQYF.

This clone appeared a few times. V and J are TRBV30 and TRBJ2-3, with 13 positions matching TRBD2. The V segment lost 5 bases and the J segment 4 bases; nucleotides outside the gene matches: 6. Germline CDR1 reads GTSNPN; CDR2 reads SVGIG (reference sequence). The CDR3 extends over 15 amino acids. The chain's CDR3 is CAWRLAGGLSDTQYF. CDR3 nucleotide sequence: TGTGCCTGGCGACTAGCGGGGGGCCTCTCAGATACGCAGTATTTT. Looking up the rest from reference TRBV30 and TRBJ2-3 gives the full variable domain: SQTIHQWPATLVQPVGSPLSLECTVEGTSNPNLYWYRQAAGRGLQLLFYSVGIGQISSEVPQNLSASRPQDRQFILSSKKLLLSDSGFYLCAWRLAGGLSDTQYFGPGTRLTVL.

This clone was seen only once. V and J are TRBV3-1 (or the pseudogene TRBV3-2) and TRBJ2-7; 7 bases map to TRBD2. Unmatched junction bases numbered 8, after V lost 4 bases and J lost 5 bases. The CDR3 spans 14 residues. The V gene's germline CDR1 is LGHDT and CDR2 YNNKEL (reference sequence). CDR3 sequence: CASSRLARGDEQYF. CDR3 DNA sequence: TGTGCCAGCAGCCGACTAGCACGGGGGGACGAGCAGTACTTC.

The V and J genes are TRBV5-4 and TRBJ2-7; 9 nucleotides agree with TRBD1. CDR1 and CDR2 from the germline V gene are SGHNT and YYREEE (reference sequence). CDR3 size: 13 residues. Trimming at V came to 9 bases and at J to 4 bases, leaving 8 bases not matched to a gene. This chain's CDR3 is CANSDRGGYEQYF. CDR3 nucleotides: TGTGCCAATTCGGACAGGGGAGGATACGAGCAGTACTTC. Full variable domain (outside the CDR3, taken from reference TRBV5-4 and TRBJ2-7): ETGVTQSPTHLIKTRGQQVTLRCSSQSGHNTVSWYQQALGQGPQFIFQYYREEENGRGNFPPRFSGLQFPNYSSELNVNALELDDSALYLCANSDRGGYEQYFGPGTRLTVT.

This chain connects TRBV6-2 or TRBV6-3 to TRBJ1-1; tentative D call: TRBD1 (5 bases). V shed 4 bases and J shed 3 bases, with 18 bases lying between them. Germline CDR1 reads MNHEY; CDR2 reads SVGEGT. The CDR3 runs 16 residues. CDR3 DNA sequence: TGTGCCAGCAGTTCCCCCCGTAGGGGCGAGGACACTGAAGCTTTCTTT. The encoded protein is CASSSPRRGEDTEAFF.

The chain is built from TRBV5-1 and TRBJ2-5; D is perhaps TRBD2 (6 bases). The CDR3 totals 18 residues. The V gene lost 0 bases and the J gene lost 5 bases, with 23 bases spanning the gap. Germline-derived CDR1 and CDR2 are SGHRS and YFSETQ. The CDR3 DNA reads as TGCGCCAGCAGCTTGGTTCGTCTAGCGAATATTGTGGCGGAGACCCAGTACTTC. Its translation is CASSLVRLANIVAETQYF.

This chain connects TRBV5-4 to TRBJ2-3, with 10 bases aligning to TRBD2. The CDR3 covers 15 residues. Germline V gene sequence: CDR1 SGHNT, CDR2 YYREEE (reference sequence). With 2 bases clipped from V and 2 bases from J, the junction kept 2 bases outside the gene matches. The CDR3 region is CASSLGLADTDTQYF. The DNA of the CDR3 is TGTGCCAGCAGCTTAGGACTAGCGGACACAGATACGCAGTATTTT.

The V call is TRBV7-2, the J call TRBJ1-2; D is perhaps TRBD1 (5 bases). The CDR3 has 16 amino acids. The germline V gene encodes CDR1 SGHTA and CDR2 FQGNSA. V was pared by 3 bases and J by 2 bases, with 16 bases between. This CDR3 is CASSLGPSGGNYGYTF. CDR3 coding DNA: TGTGCCAGCAGCTTGGGGCCCTCGGGGGGGAACTATGGCTACACCTTC.

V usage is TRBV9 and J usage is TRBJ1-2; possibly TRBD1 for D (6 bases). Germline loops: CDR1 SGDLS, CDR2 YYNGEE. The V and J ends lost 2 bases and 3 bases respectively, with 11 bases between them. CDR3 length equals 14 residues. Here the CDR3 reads CASSVTEGDYGYTF. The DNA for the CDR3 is TGTGCCAGCAGCGTCACAGAGGGGGACTATGGCTACACCTTC. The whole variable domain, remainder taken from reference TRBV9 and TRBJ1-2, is DSGVTQTPKHLITATGQRVTLRCSPRSGDLSVYWYQQSLDQGLQFLIQYYNGEERAKGNILERFSAQQFPDLHSELNLSSLELGDSALYFCASSVTEGDYGYTFGSGTRLTVV.

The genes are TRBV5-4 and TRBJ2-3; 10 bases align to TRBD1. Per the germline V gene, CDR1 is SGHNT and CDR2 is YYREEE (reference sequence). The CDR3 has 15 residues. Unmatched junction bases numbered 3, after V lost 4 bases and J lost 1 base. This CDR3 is CASSPGQGGTDTQYF. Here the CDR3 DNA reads TGTGCCAGCAGCCCCGGACAGGGGGGCACAGATACGCAGTATTTT.

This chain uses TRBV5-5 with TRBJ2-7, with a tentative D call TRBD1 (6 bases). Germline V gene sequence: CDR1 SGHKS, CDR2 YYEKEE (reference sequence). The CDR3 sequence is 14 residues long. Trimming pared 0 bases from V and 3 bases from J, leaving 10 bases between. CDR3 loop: CASSLDGQIYEQYF. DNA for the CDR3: TGTGCCAGCAGCTTGGACGGACAGATCTACGAGCAGTACTTC.

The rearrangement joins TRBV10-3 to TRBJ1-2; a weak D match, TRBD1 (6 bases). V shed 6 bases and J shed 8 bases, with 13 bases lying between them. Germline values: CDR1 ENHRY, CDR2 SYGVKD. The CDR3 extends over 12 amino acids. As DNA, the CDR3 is TGTGCCATCAGACAGGGAGAGGGAGGCTACACCTTC. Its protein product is CAIRQGEGGYTF.

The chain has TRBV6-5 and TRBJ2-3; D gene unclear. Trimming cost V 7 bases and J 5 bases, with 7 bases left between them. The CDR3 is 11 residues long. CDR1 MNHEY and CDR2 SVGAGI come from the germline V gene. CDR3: CASTPGDTQYF. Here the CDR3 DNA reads TGTGCCAGCACTCCCGGAGATACGCAGTATTTT.

The CDR3 DNA reads as TGCGCCAGCAGCCAGGGGGGGGCGAACACCGGGGAGCTGTTTTTT. Translating it yields CASSQGGANTGELFF. The chain is built from TRBV4-1 and TRBJ2-2, with 7 bases identical to TRBD2. The germline V gene has CDR1 MGHRA and CDR2 YSYEKL. V dropped 3 bases and J dropped 0; count of bases not matched to a gene: 1. This CDR3 is built from 15 residues.

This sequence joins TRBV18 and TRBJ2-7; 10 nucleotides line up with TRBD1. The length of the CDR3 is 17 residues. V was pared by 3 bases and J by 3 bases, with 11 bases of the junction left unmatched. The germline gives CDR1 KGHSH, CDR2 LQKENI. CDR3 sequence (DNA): TGTGCCAGCTCACCCTTACGACAGGGGGCTATTTTCTACGAGCAGTACTTC. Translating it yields CASSPLRQGAIFYEQYF.